These 32 T cell receptor beta chains came from one sample sequenced in a study of cytomegalovirus exposure and HLA in healthy donors. Primers: 60 Vbeta forward and 13 Jbeta reverse. Method: immunoSEQ multiplex PCR; TCRdb's copy keeps in-frame clones and lacks some. Altogether some 200,000 clones are present, 82% being singletons, with the ten largest covering 6.5%. Sequencing was performed on PBMCs. The receptor set was obtained from a woman in her forties or fifties in good health and CMV-seropositive.

J is TRBJ2-5 and V is TRBV7-9, with D tentatively TRBD1 (6 bases). V was pared by 5 bases and J by 5 bases, with 12 bases between. The CDR3 has 13 residues. Germline V gene sequence: CDR1 SEHNR, CDR2 FQNEAQ (reference sequence). CDR3 coding DNA: TGTGCCAGCAGCCTGACCCAGGGGGAGACCCAGTACTTC. Protein: CASSLTQGETQYF. The full variable domain, completed using reference TRBV7-9 and TRBJ2-5, is DTGVSQNPRHKITKRGQNVTFRCDPISEHNRLYWYRQTLGQGPEFLTYFQNEAQLEKSRLLSDRFSAERPKGSFSTLEIQRTEQGDSAMYLCASSLTQGETQYFGPGTRLLVL.

This clone was counted many times. This chain uses TRBV4-3 with TRBJ1-6; TRBD1 matches at 11 bases. CDR3 length equals 16 residues. Trimming cost V 4 bases and J 9 bases; bases outside gene matches: 8. The V gene's germline CDR1 is LGHNA and CDR2 YSLEER. The CDR3 DNA sequence: TGCGCCAGCAGCCCCACGGACAGGGGGCGAGGTTCACCCCTCCACTTT. Its translation is CASSPTDRGRGSPLHF.

This sequence joins TRBV5-4 and TRBJ1-2; D is possibly TRBD1 (6 bases). The germline V and J ends were trimmed by 4 bases and 0 bases, with 13 bases remaining between them. CDR3 length equals 15 residues. CDR1 is SGHNT and CDR2 is YYREEE in the germline V gene (reference sequence). This CDR3 is CASSIDRLANYGYTF. CDR3 in DNA: TGTGCCAGCAGCATCGACAGGCTAGCTAACTATGGCTACACCTTC.

The chain joins TRBV6-4 to TRBJ2-1, with 8 bases lining up with TRBD2. The CDR3 is 14 residues long. V was clipped by 4 bases and J by 8 bases; unmatched bases: 7. The germline V gene has CDR1 MRHNA and CDR2 SNTAGT. For the CDR3, the DNA is TGTGCCAGCAGTGTGCGAGCGGGAGATCATGAGCAGTTCTTC. Its protein is CASSVRAGDHEQFF.

The chain links TRBV9 to TRBJ2-5, with D possibly being TRBD2 (6 bases). Germline V CDR1 and CDR2: SGDLS, YYNGEE. The CDR3 is made up of 16 amino acids. Trimming took off 0 bases at V and 1 base at J, with 13 bases between the two ends. The CDR3, as DNA: TGTGCCAGCAGCGTAGACGGAGGGGTACTCCAAGAGACCCAGTACTTC. This sequence encodes CASSVDGGVLQETQYF.

The V gene is TRBV6-1, the J gene TRBJ1-5; the match to TRBD1 covers 7 bases. CDR1 is MNHNS and CDR2 is SASEGT in the germline V gene. The CDR3 has 14 amino acids. Trimming removed 6 bases from V and 4 bases from J; junction bases left unmatched: 6. Here the CDR3 DNA reads TGTGCCAGCAGCAGACAGGGAAGGAATCAGCCCCAGCATTTT. Residues: CASSRQGRNQPQHF.

This chain joins TRBV4-3 and TRBJ2-5; 10 positions agree with TRBD2. The V segment lost 2 bases and the J segment 11 bases; nucleotides outside the gene matches: 11. CDR1 is LGHNA and CDR2 is YSLEER in the germline V gene. There are 15 residues in the CDR3. CDR3 sequence reads: CASSQLAGVTGVQYF. The CDR3 DNA reads as TGCGCCAGCAGCCAACTAGCGGGGGTCACGGGCGTGCAGTACTTC.

This clone has only a few counts. The chain couples TRBV5-4 to TRBJ2-3; 9 nucleotides match TRBD1. V trimming: 5 bases; J trimming: 3 bases; junction bases outside the gene matches: 7. CDR1 is SGHNT and CDR2 is YYREEE in the germline V gene (reference sequence). CDR3 length: 15 amino acids. The CDR3 reads CASSLGQGKTDTQYF. In DNA form, the CDR3 reads TGTGCCAGCAGTCTGGGACAGGGTAAGACAGATACGCAGTATTTT.

The chain combines TRBV7-2 with TRBJ2-1, with a weak D call TRBD1 (7 bases). Trimming removed 7 bases from V and 2 bases from J, with 12 bases in between. Looked up from germline, CDR1 is SGHTA and CDR2 is FQGNSA. This CDR3 is built from 14 residues. CDR3 DNA: TGTGCCAGCACGGGGGACAGAGCCTACAATGAGCAGTTCTTC. This translates into CASTGDRAYNEQFF.

The chain combines TRBV7-9 with TRBJ2-1; 13 nucleotides line up with TRBD2. J lost 8 bases, V lost 5 bases, and 15 bases had no gene match. Germline V gene lookup returns CDR1 SEHNR and CDR2 FQNEAQ (reference sequence). The CDR3 extends over 18 amino acids. CDR3 amino acids: CASSPTSGGRILGDEQFF. DNA for the CDR3: TGTGCCAGCAGCCCGACTAGCGGGGGGCGTATACTGGGCGATGAGCAGTTCTTC.

A note on this clone: Its ends do not fully match the called genes, so a read error is possible. The rearrangement joins TRBV28 to TRBJ2-6, with D possibly matching TRBD1 (5 bases). The V gene's germline CDR1 is MDHEN and CDR2 SYDVKM. This CDR3 region has 17 residues. CDR3 DNA sequence: TGTGCCAGCAGTTTACGGTTCCCCAGCTCTGGGGCCAACGGCCTGACTTTC. This sequence encodes CASSLRFPSSGANGLTF.

The V call is TRBV6-5, the J call TRBJ2-7; 8 nucleotides agree with TRBD2. This CDR3 is built from 14 residues. V trimming: 0 bases; J trimming: 3 bases; junction bases outside the gene matches: 1. Germline CDR1 is MNHEY and CDR2 is SVGAGI. The CDR3 region is CASSYSGGVYEQYF. In nucleotides, the CDR3 is TGTGCCAGCAGTTACTCCGGGGGGGTCTACGAGCAGTACTTC.

This chain connects TRBV19 to TRBJ1-1, with 9 positions matching TRBD1. Trimming removed 8 bases from V and 3 bases from J; junction bases left unmatched: 16. CDR1 and CDR2 (germline): LNHDA, SQIVND (reference sequence). CDR3 length: 17 residues. The DNA of the CDR3 is TGTGCCAGTCAGTATCATCCGGGACAGGGTGGGGACACTGAAGCTTTCTTT. Amino acids: CASQYHPGQGGDTEAFF. Looking up the rest from reference TRBV19 and TRBJ1-1 gives the full variable domain: DGGITQSPKYLFRKEGQNVTLSCEQNLNHDAMYWYRQDPGQGLRLIYYSQIVNDFQKGDIAEGYSVSREKKESFPLTVTSAQKNPTAFYLCASQYHPGQGGDTEAFFGQGTRLTVV.

As for this clone: A junction boundary mismatches the germline segment, possibly from a read error. This chain joins TRBV7-9 and TRBJ2-3; D uncertain. The length of the CDR3 is 12 residues. Germline-derived CDR1 and CDR2 are SEHNR and FQNEAQ (reference sequence). Here the CDR3 DNA reads TGTTCCAGCAGCTTCCCCGAGGATACGCAGTATTTT. It yields the protein CSSSFPEDTQYF.

This sequence joins TRBV10-3 and TRBJ2-6; possibly TRBD2 for D (5 bases). The CDR3 loop spans 16 amino acids. Germline V lookup: CDR1 ENHRY, CDR2 SYGVKD. Deletions cut 6 bases from V and 0 bases from J, with 12 bases between. This chain's CDR3 is CAISGSGISGANVLTF. DNA of the CDR3: TGTGCCATCAGCGGCAGCGGAATCTCTGGGGCCAACGTCCTGACTTTC.

The rearrangement uses TRBV28 and TRBJ2-2; TRBD2 agrees at 7 bases. J lost 6 bases, V lost 3 bases, and 1 base had no gene match. CDR1 and CDR2 from the germline V gene are MDHEN and SYDVKM. The length of the CDR3 is 13 residues. CDR3 bases: TGTGCCAGCAGTTTGGCGGGAGCCGGGGAGCTGTTTTTT. As protein: CASSLAGAGELFF.

The V and J genes are TRBV7-9 and TRBJ2-5; D possibly corresponds to TRBD2 (5 bases). The length of the CDR3 is 16 residues. CDR1 and CDR2 (germline): SEHNR, FQNEAQ (reference sequence). V gave up 1 base and J gave up 2 bases, with 14 bases separating them. CDR3 sequence reads: CASSLEPARLQETQYF. The CDR3 region has the DNA TGTGCCAGCAGCTTAGAACCAGCGAGACTACAAGAGACCCAGTACTTC.

This chain joins TRBV29-1 and TRBJ1-2; 12 bases map to TRBD1. Germline loops: CDR1 SQVTM, CDR2 ANQGSEA. V was pared by 7 bases and J by 7 bases, with 10 bases of the junction left unmatched. This CDR3 is 14 amino acids long. For the CDR3, the DNA is TGCAGCGCCTATGGGGGACAGGGGGCTGGTGGCTACACCTTC. It encodes CSAYGGQGAGGYTF.

This chain uses TRBV9 with TRBJ2-5; D perhaps matches TRBD1 (6 bases). Trimming pared 3 bases from V and 2 bases from J, leaving 17 bases between. Germline assignment: CDR1 SGDLS and CDR2 YYNGEE. The CDR3 totals 16 residues. The CDR3 DNA follows: TGTGCCAGCAGCGGGCCACAGGGAATAGTACAAGAGACCCAGTACTTC. Translation: CASSGPQGIVQETQYF.

Regarding this clone: A read error may account for a junction end that differs from germline. This sequence joins TRBV7-9 and TRBJ2-7; D is unresolved. Per the germline V gene, CDR1 is SEHNR and CDR2 is FQNEAQ (reference sequence). This CDR3 spans 12 amino acids. CDR3 amino acids: CSSSLVPSEQYF. The CDR3 DNA reads as TGTTCCAGCAGCTTAGTCCCCTCCGAGCAGTACTTC.

The rearrangement joins TRBV7-4 to TRBJ2-3; D might be TRBD2 (5 bases). V lost 4 bases to trimming and J lost 0 bases, with 17 bases between them. Germline V lookup: CDR1 SGHVT, CDR2 SQSDAQ. This CDR3 has 17 residues. CDR3 in amino acids: CASSSVREGGSTDTQYF. The DNA for the CDR3 is TGTGCCAGCAGCTCCGTTCGAGAGGGCGGTAGCACAGATACGCAGTATTTT.

The chain links TRBV10-3 to TRBJ1-5; D perhaps matches TRBD1 (5 bases). Germline CDR1 reads ENHRY; CDR2 reads SYGVKD. This CDR3 region has 13 residues. V gave up 11 bases and J gave up 5 bases, with 16 bases separating them. CDR3 loop: CAVRGLPDQPQHF. CDR3 DNA sequence: TGTGCCGTTCGGGGACTCCCTGATCAGCCCCAGCATTTT.

This chain links TRBV7-3 with TRBJ2-2, with a tentative D call TRBD2 (6 bases). The CDR3 runs 15 residues. In germline, CDR1 is SGHTA, CDR2 FQGTGA. V lost 5 bases and J 5 bases, leaving 15 bases between the germline ends. CDR3 sequence: CASSPGTPGTGELFF. CDR3 sequence (DNA): TGTGCCAGCAGCCCCGGGACTCCCGGAACCGGGGAGCTGTTTTTT.

This chain uses TRBV7-9 with TRBJ2-5, with TRBD2 as a possible D gene (5 bases). Trimming shortened V by 3 bases and J by 1 base, and 15 bases separated the two germline ends. Per germline, CDR1 SEHNR and CDR2 FQNEAQ (reference sequence). There are 16 residues in the CDR3. The CDR3 DNA reads TGTGCCAGCAGCTTTTCGGGGAACGCGTGCCAAGAGACCCAGTACTTC. Its translation is CASSFSGNACQETQYF.

V is TRBV2 and J is TRBJ1-5, with a weak D call TRBD1 (5 bases). Germline-derived CDR1 and CDR2 are SNHLY and FYNNEI. The length of the CDR3 is 14 residues. The V gene lost 4 bases and the J gene lost 3 bases, with 10 bases spanning the gap. CDR3 in DNA: TGTGCCAGCAGTGCCCAGGGAACCAATCAGCCCCAGCATTTT. It yields the protein CASSAQGTNQPQHF.

This clone was detected only a few times. V gene TRBV7-9 combines with J gene TRBJ2-3; maybe TRBD2 (5 bases). The CDR3 sequence is 16 residues long. Germline-derived CDR1 and CDR2 are SEHNR and FQNEAQ (reference sequence). V shed 0 bases and J shed 5 bases, with 15 bases lying between them. The DNA for the CDR3 is TGTGCCAGCAGCTTAGCGAGGGTAGGGCTGGGAGATACGCAGTATTTT. Translating it yields CASSLARVGLGDTQYF.

V usage is TRBV10-3 and J usage is TRBJ2-7, with D possibly being TRBD2 (7 bases). The length of the CDR3 is 13 residues. The ends were cut back, 4 bases at V and 3 bases at J, with 10 bases in the middle. Germline loops: CDR1 ENHRY, CDR2 SYGVKD. CDR3 coding DNA: TGTGCCATCAGTGCCGGGGGGCACTACGAGCAGTACTTC. As protein: CAISAGGHYEQYF.

The chain couples TRBV5-1 to TRBJ1-2, with TRBD1 matching over 11 bases. The junction had 6 bases not matched to a gene; V was cut back by 4 bases and J by 7 bases. The CDR3 is 14 amino acids. The germline gives CDR1 SGHRS, CDR2 YFSETQ. Here the CDR3 reads CASSRGQGEGGYTF. Here the CDR3 DNA reads TGCGCCAGCAGCAGGGGACAGGGGGAAGGTGGCTACACCTTC.

There are a few counts of this clone. The chain recombines TRBV10-3 with TRBJ2-2; 8 bases match TRBD2. The CDR3 has 15 residues. Germline V gene sequence: CDR1 ENHRY, CDR2 SYGVKD. V trimming: 4 bases; J trimming: 5 bases; junction bases outside the gene matches: 6. Here the CDR3 reads CAISAGGPGTGELFF. The CDR3 DNA is TGTGCCATCAGTGCGGGGGGGCCTGGGACCGGGGAGCTGTTTTTT.

V usage is TRBV7-2 and J usage is TRBJ2-7; 15 bases match TRBD2. V lost 0 bases, J lost 4 bases, and 1 base stayed unmatched. Germline V gene data show CDR1 as SGHTA and CDR2 as FQGNSA. This CDR3 contains 16 residues. The CDR3 DNA follows: TGTGCCAGCAGCTTAGCCGGGACTAGCGGGAGGTACGAGCAGTACTTC. Its protein is CASSLAGTSGRYEQYF. The full variable domain, in which reference TRBV7-2 and TRBJ2-7 provide the parts outside the CDR3, is GAGVSQSPSNKVTEKGKDVELRCDPISGHTALYWYRQSLGQGLEFLIYFQGNSAPDKSGLPSDRFSAERTGGSVSTLTIQRTQQEDSAVYLCASSLAGTSGRYEQYFGPGTRLTVT.

V gene TRBV2 combines with J gene TRBJ2-2; 9 nucleotides align to TRBD2. Trimming took 2 bases from V and 5 from J; bases not matched to a gene: 6. This CDR3 contains 16 residues. CDR1 and CDR2 (germline): SNHLY, FYNNEI. The CDR3 DNA is TGTGCCAGCAGTGAACCTAGCGGGGCTAGAACCGGGGAGCTGTTTTTT. Protein: CASSEPSGARTGELFF.

The V call is TRBV13, the J call TRBJ2-7, with D possibly being TRBD1 (6 bases). Trimming left V 4 bases short and J 3 bases short, with 13 bases between. Germline CDR1 and CDR2: PRHDT and FYEKMQ (reference sequence). The CDR3 contains 14 residues. CDR3: CASSSRTDLYEQYF. The CDR3 DNA is TGTGCCAGCAGCTCTCGGACAGACCTCTACGAGCAGTACTTC.